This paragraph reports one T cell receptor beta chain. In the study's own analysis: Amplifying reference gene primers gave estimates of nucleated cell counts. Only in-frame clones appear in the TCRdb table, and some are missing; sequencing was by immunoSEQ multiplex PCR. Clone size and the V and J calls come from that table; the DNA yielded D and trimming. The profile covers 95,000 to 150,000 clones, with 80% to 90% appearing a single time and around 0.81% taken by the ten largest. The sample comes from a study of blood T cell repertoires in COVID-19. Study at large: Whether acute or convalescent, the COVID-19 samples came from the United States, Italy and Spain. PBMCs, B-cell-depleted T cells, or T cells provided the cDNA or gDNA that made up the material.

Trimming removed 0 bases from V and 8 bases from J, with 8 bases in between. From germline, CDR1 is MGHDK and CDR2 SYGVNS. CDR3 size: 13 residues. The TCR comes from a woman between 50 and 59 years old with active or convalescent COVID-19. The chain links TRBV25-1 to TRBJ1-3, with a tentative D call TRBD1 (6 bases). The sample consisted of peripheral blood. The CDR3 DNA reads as TGTGCCAGCAGTGAATATAAGGGGGACACCATATATTTT. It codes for CASSEYKGDTIYF.